This T cell receptor beta chain was identified during a study of beta chain features in type 1 diabetes. Every isolated RNA sample was fully reverse transcribed, so sequencing captured expressed TCRB transcripts. TCRdb's table, derived via immunoSEQ multiplex PCR, lists solely in-frame clones and lacks some. The sample shows around 350,000 clones, roughly an eighth of them seen only once. Per the germline V gene, CDR1 is MNHEY and CDR2 is SVGAGI. V was pared by 8 bases and J by 3 bases, with 14 bases between. This CDR3 comprises 13 residues. The V and J genes are TRBV6-5 and TRBJ2-7; unclear D gene. Sequences were obtained from naive CD4+ T cells from blood. The TCR was taken from a man between 18 and 35 years old in good health. The CDR3 DNA follows: TGTGCCAGCGCTTTGGGCAGAAACTACGAGCAGTACTTC. Amino acids: CASALGRNYEQYF.